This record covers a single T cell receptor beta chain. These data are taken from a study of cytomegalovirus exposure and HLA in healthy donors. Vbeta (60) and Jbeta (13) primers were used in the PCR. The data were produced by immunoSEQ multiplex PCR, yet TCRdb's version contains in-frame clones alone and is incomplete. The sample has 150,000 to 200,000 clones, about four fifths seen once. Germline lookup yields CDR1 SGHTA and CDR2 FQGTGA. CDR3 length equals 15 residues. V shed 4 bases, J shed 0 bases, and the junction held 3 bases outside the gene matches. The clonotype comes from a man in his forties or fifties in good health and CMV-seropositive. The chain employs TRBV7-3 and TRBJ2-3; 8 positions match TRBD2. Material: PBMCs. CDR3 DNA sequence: TGTGCCAGCAGCTCGGCGGGGGGAAGCACAGATACGCAGTATTTT. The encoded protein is CASSSAGGSTDTQYF.